This entry describes one TCR beta chain. Its specificity is unknown. The data belong to a study of cytomegalovirus exposure and HLA in healthy donors. Study as a whole: HLA-typed donors were the source of approximately 88 million unique TCRs, which an early data release held.

The study, taken as a whole, reports: Usually a TCR sequence was rare, but some public TCRs were found in many donors.

Both 60 Vbeta primers and 13 Jbeta primers went into the PCR. The data were produced by immunoSEQ multiplex PCR, yet TCRdb's version contains in-frame clones alone and is incomplete. The sample has around 140,000 clones; around 78% are singletons. Losses at the gene ends were 5 bases for V and 4 bases for J; bases not matched to a gene: 7. CDR1 and CDR2 from the germline V gene are SNHLY and FYNNEI. The CDR3 runs 15 residues. The material sequenced was PBMCs. The chain links TRBV2 to TRBJ1-2; 10 nucleotides agree with TRBD1. The clonotype was recovered from a female donor in good health and CMV-seropositive. This CDR3 reads CASSPTGGSSYGYTF. CDR3 nucleotides: TGTGCCAGCAGTCCGACAGGGGGCAGCAGCTATGGCTACACCTTC.